The entry that follows covers one T cell receptor beta chain sequence. What it binds is unknown. The entry originates in a study of cytomegalovirus exposure and HLA in healthy donors. The CDR3 is made up of 14 amino acids. Germline V lookup: CDR1 SGHNT, CDR2 YYREEE (reference sequence). V gave up 6 bases and J gave up 1 base; unmatched junction bases: 2. The study's findings and limits: Indistinguishability led to the exclusion of some V segments, TRBV6-2 and TRBV6-3 included. Among TCR beta chains of equal frequency, HLA-associated ones were more clonally expanded in a later analysis.

The PCR was carried out with 60 Vbeta primers and 13 Jbeta primers. The assay was immunoSEQ multiplex PCR, and TCRdb's table has in-frame clones only and misses some. In the table there are about 120,000 clones, about three quarters of which are singletons. This sequence joins TRBV5-4 and TRBJ2-3, with 10 bases matching TRBD1. This TCR derives from a man aged 25-45 years in good health and CMV-seronegative. The sample comprised PBMCs. The CDR3 loop reads CASTGTGGTDTQYF. In nucleotides, the CDR3 is TGTGCCAGCACCGGGACAGGGGGCACAGATACGCAGTATTTT.